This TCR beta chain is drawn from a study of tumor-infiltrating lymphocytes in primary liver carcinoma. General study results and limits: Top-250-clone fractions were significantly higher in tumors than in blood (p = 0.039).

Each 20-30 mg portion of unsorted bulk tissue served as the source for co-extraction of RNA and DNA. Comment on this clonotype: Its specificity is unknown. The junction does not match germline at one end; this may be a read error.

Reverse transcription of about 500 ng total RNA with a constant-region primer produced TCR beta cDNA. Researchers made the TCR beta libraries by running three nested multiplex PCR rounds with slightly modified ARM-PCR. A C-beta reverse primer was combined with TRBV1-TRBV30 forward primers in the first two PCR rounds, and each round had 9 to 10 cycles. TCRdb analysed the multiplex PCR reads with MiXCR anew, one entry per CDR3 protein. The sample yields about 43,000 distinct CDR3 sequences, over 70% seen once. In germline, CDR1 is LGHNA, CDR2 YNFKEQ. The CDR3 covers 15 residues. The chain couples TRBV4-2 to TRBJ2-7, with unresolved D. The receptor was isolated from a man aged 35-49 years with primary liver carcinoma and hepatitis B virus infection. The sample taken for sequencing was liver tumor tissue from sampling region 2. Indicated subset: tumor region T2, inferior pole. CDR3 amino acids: CASNQAWRGSYKQYF. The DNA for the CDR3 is TGTGCCAGCAACCAAGCATGGCGCGGATCCTACAAGCAATACTTC.